Following are 25 T cell receptor beta chains from one sample sequenced in a study of blood T cell repertoires in COVID-19. Repertoires were generated with immunoSEQ multiplex PCR, while TCRdb's copy carries only in-frame clones and drops some. The table shows more than 120,000 clones, with around 87% occurring only once. The sequenced material came from peripheral blood. The receptors stem from a man aged 45-65 years who had recovered from COVID-19.

V and J are TRBV6-5 and TRBJ1-1; D perhaps matches TRBD1 (6 bases). The CDR3 has 11 residues. Trimming took 2 bases from V and 11 from J, leaving 9 bases between them. Germline V gene data show CDR1 as MNHEY and CDR2 as SVGAGI. The CDR3, as DNA: TGTGCCAGCAGTTACGCGGGGGCTGCTTTCTTT. As protein: CASSYAGAAFF.

The chain recombines TRBV18 with TRBJ2-3, with 12 bases aligning to TRBD2. The CDR3 consists of 15 residues. Germline V lookup: CDR1 KGHSH, CDR2 LQKENI. Trimming took 8 bases from V and 0 from J; bases not matched to a gene: 3. CDR3 in DNA: TGTGCCAGCACTGGACTAGCGGGGAGCACAGATACGCAGTATTTT. This codes for CASTGLAGSTDTQYF.

Regarding this clone: This specimen includes other DNA sequences encoding the same CDR3. The J gene is TRBJ2-2, the V gene TRBV5-4; 13 bases match TRBD2. The germline V gene encodes CDR1 SGHNT and CDR2 YYREEE (reference sequence). The CDR3 totals 18 residues. V was pared by 4 bases and J by 1 base, with 7 bases of the junction left unmatched. CDR3 sequence: CASSLGGLAGLNTGELFF. The CDR3 coding sequence is TGTGCCAGCAGCCTGGGGGGACTAGCGGGGCTGAACACCGGGGAGCTGTTTTTT. The full variable domain, with the rest looked up from reference TRBV5-4 and TRBJ2-2, is ETGVTQSPTHLIKTRGQQVTLRCSSQSGHNTVSWYQQALGQGPQFIFQYYREEENGRGNFPPRFSGLQFPNYSSELNVNALELDDSALYLCASSLGGLAGLNTGELFFGEGSRLTVL.

V is TRBV4-2 and J is TRBJ1-4; 10 positions match TRBD1. The CDR3 is made up of 16 amino acids. Germline V gene sequence: CDR1 LGHNA, CDR2 YNFKEQ. V trimming: 3 bases; J trimming: 5 bases; junction bases outside the gene matches: 6. The CDR3 reads CASSHRPGQGNEKLFF. DNA for the CDR3: TGTGCCAGCAGCCATCGACCGGGACAGGGGAATGAAAAACTGTTTTTT.

The CDR3 coding sequence is TGTGCCAGCAGCTCCGGGACAGTGGCTTCACCCCTCCACTTT. Translation gives CASSSGTVASPLHF. The V and J genes are TRBV7-8 and TRBJ1-6; 7 nucleotides align to TRBD1. Germline trimming cut 4 bases from V and 9 bases from J; bases unmatched to any gene: 6. This CDR3 is built from 14 residues. Germline V gene sequence: CDR1 SGHVS, CDR2 FQNEAQ. The variable domain in full, with the rest retrieved from reference TRBV7-8 and TRBJ1-6, is GAGVSQSPRYKVAKRGQDVALRCDPISGHVSLFWYQQALGQGPEFLTYFQNEAQLDKSGLPSDRFFAERPEGSVSTLKIQRTQQEDSAVYLCASSSGTVASPLHFGNGTRLTVT.

This rearrangement joins TRBV6-2 or TRBV6-3 to TRBJ2-2, with D perhaps matching TRBD2 (7 bases). Germline CDR1 MNHEY, CDR2 SVGEGT. Trimming pared 0 bases from V and 0 bases from J, leaving 14 bases between. This CDR3 comprises 18 residues. CDR3 sequence reads: CASSYSIWGGPNTGELFF. CDR3 DNA sequence: TGTGCCAGCAGTTACTCGATTTGGGGGGGGCCGAACACCGGGGAGCTGTTTTTT.

The table lists this clone with a few counts. The chain employs TRBV7-9 and TRBJ1-1, with D possibly matching TRBD1 (6 bases). The CDR3 contains 16 residues. CDR1 and CDR2 from the germline V gene are SEHNR and FQNEAQ (reference sequence). V lost 7 bases to trimming and J lost 1 base, with 19 bases between them. CDR3: CASTLAGALSNTEAFF. CDR3 in DNA: TGTGCCAGCACCTTGGCAGGGGCTTTGTCGAACACTGAAGCTTTCTTT.

A single count supports this clone. This chain links TRBV3-1 (or the pseudogene TRBV3-2) with TRBJ1-2; no clear D. CDR3 size: 15 residues. Germline-derived CDR1 and CDR2 are LGHDT and YNNKEL (reference sequence). V gave up 4 bases and J gave up 2 bases, with 14 bases separating them. For the CDR3, the DNA is TGTGCCAGCAGCCGATCGGCGGGAAGGAACTATGGCTACACCTTC. It is translated as CASSRSAGRNYGYTF.

The gene calls are TRBV25-1 and TRBJ2-7, with D perhaps TRBD2 (5 bases). Germline values: CDR1 MGHDK, CDR2 SYGVNS. The CDR3 covers 15 residues. Trimming removed 3 bases from V and 4 bases from J, with 16 bases in between. CDR3 in amino acids: CASSDQGGLPYEQYF. CDR3 nucleotides: TGTGCCAGCAGTGACCAAGGAGGTCTGCCATACGAGCAGTACTTC.

The V gene is TRBV6-5, the J gene TRBJ1-1; weak D call: TRBD1 (6 bases). The CDR3 length is 14 residues. V was trimmed by 11 bases and J by 1 base, leaving 17 bases between them. Looked up from germline, CDR1 is MNHEY and CDR2 is SVGAGI. The CDR3: CASNPGHGNTEAFF. As DNA, the CDR3 is TGTGCCTCAAATCCGGGACACGGGAACACTGAAGCTTTCTTT.

The chain links TRBV11-2 to TRBJ2-1; TRBD1 is a possible D gene (5 bases). The CDR3 contains 13 residues. V was clipped by 3 bases and J by 5 bases, with 8 bases between them. The V gene's germline CDR1 is SGHAT and CDR2 FQNNGV. In DNA, the CDR3 is TGTGCCAGCAGCTTCAACAGGAACAATGAGCAGTTCTTC. This gives the protein CASSFNRNNEQFF.

This clone was seen a few times. The V gene is TRBV10-3, the J gene TRBJ1-1; D might be TRBD1 (6 bases). The V gene lost 10 bases and the J gene lost 1 base, with 13 bases spanning the gap. CDR1 is ENHRY, CDR2 SYGVKD, per germline. The CDR3 has 13 residues. CDR3 residues: CATTGTPNTEAFF. For the CDR3, the DNA is TGTGCCACAACAGGGACACCGAACACTGAAGCTTTCTTT.

The V gene is TRBV4-1, the J gene TRBJ1-1; D is uncertain. The CDR3 runs 15 residues. The germline gives CDR1 MGHRA, CDR2 YSYEKL. The V end lost 0 bases, the J end lost 5 bases, and 13 bases lay between the germline ends. The CDR3 is CASSQDGGRRTEAFF. In DNA, the CDR3 is TGCGCCAGCAGCCAAGATGGAGGGAGGCGGACTGAAGCTTTCTTT.

The chain uses TRBV4-3 and TRBJ2-7, with TRBD1 as a possible D gene (5 bases). CDR1 is LGHNA, CDR2 YSLEER, per germline. Trimming stripped 0 bases from V and 7 bases from J, with 22 bases between. CDR3 size: 17 residues. The CDR3 protein is CASSQDPPGQGMGEQYF. For the CDR3, the DNA is TGCGCCAGCAGCCAAGATCCCCCCGGGCAGGGAATGGGTGAGCAGTACTTC.

This clone has only a few counts. J is TRBJ1-4 and V is TRBV9; D might be TRBD1 (5 bases). Germline lookup yields CDR1 SGDLS and CDR2 YYNGEE. CDR3 length: 15 amino acids. The V end was cut by 4 bases, the J end by 2 bases, with 12 bases between. CDR3 DNA: TGTGCCAGCAGCCAAAGTCGACAGACTAATGAAAAACTGTTTTTT. As protein: CASSQSRQTNEKLFF.

The rearrangement links TRBV4-3 to TRBJ2-5, with D unresolved. There are 15 residues in the CDR3. V lost 0 bases, J lost 2 bases, and 10 bases lay in between. CDR1 is LGHNA, CDR2 YSLEER, per germline. The CDR3 DNA reads as TGCGCCAGCAGCCAAGATTGGGCAGTACAAGAGACCCAGTACTTC. Translated: CASSQDWAVQETQYF.

DNA for the CDR3: TGTGCCAGCTCACCACGGACAGGGGGGATTCTTTACGAGCAGTACTTC. Its protein is CASSPRTGGILYEQYF. V gene TRBV18 combines with J gene TRBJ2-7; 10 positions agree with TRBD1. V dropped 1 base and J dropped 4; count of bases not matched to a gene: 7. From germline, CDR1 is KGHSH and CDR2 LQKENI. This CDR3 region has 16 residues.

J is TRBJ1-5 and V is TRBV6-2 or TRBV6-3; maybe TRBD1 (5 bases). Germline CDR1 and CDR2: MNHEY and SVGEGT. This CDR3 spans 14 amino acids. Trimming took off 0 bases at V and 7 bases at J, with 10 bases between the two ends. This chain's CDR3 is CASSYSGGAQPQHF. CDR3 DNA: TGTGCCAGCAGTTACTCCGGGGGTGCCCAGCCCCAGCATTTT.

V usage is TRBV5-6 and J usage is TRBJ2-5; D is possibly TRBD1 (5 bases). V was cut by 4 bases and J by 5 bases, with 15 bases left in between. There are 14 residues in the CDR3. From germline, CDR1 is SGHDT and CDR2 YYEEEE. The chain's CDR3 is CASSLPWGEETQYF. The CDR3, as DNA: TGTGCCAGCAGCCTTCCGTGGGGCGAGGAGACCCAGTACTTC.

V gene TRBV4-3 combines with J gene TRBJ1-6; D unresolved. The CDR3 has 15 residues. Per germline, CDR1 LGHNA and CDR2 YSLEER. Trimming shortened V by 4 bases and J by 5 bases, and 12 bases separated the two germline ends. CDR3 DNA: TGCGCCAGCAGCCCCGGGTCGACGAATAATTCACCCCTCCACTTT. Its translation: CASSPGSTNNSPLHF.

This clone was counted once. V gene TRBV6-5 combines with J gene TRBJ2-1; D gene ambiguous. Germline CDR1 MNHEY, CDR2 SVGAGI. CDR3 length equals 15 residues. V was clipped by 6 bases and J by 0 bases, with 12 bases between them. CDR3 sequence: CASRSPKSSYNEQFF. The CDR3 DNA reads as TGTGCCAGCAGGTCGCCTAAGAGCTCCTACAATGAGCAGTTCTTC.

The chain carries TRBV6-2 or TRBV6-3 and TRBJ1-1, with D perhaps TRBD1 (5 bases). CDR1 is MNHEY, CDR2 SVGEGT, per germline. V was cut by 5 bases and J by 7 bases, with 11 bases left in between. CDR3 size: 12 residues. This chain's CDR3 is CASSIDRLEAFF. The CDR3 DNA reads TGTGCCAGCAGTATTGACAGACTTGAAGCTTTCTTT.

The genes are TRBV2 and TRBJ2-7; 11 bases align to TRBD1. Germline V gene sequence: CDR1 SNHLY, CDR2 FYNNEI. The CDR3 covers 17 residues. V was clipped by 6 bases and J by 4 bases; unmatched bases: 14. The CDR3 bases are TGTGCCAGCAGCCCGGGACAGGGGGTACCCCACTGGTACGAGCAGTACTTC. This sequence encodes CASSPGQGVPHWYEQYF.

This chain links TRBV5-1 with TRBJ2-5, with D perhaps TRBD1 (5 bases). The germline V and J ends were trimmed by 2 bases and 2 bases, with 13 bases remaining between them. There are 15 residues in the CDR3. The germline gives CDR1 SGHRS, CDR2 YFSETQ. The CDR3 spells CASSLRSGMQETQYF. In DNA, the CDR3 is TGCGCCAGCAGCTTACGTTCAGGGATGCAAGAGACCCAGTACTTC.

The chain employs TRBV11-3 and TRBJ2-1, with 9 nucleotides matching TRBD2. Trimming took 3 bases from V and 4 from J; bases not matched to a gene: 13. CDR1 and CDR2 (germline): SGHNT, YENEEA. This CDR3 has 18 amino acids. The CDR3 DNA reads TGTGCCAGCAGCTTTAGACCGAGGGCGGGGGGGATTTACAATGAGCAGTTCTTC. Protein product: CASSFRPRAGGIYNEQFF.